The next 32 T cell receptor beta chains were all read from a single sample in a study of T cell responses to AZD1222 COVID-19 vaccine. Data came from immunoSEQ multiplex PCR; TCRdb stores just in-frame clones and leaves some out. The table includes 150,000 to 200,000 clones, around 94% detected once. The sequenced sample was peripheral blood, obtained on day 0 of AZD1222 vaccination. The receptors shown here come from an adult in good health.

V gene TRBV6-5 combines with J gene TRBJ1-1, with 9 nucleotides matching TRBD1. The germline gives CDR1 MNHEY, CDR2 SVGAGI. J gave up 2 bases and V 4 bases, and 5 bases lay outside the gene matches. CDR3 size: 15 residues. CDR3 DNA sequence: TGTGCCAGCAGTTGGGACAGGGCGGGAAACACTGAAGCTTTCTTT. Amino acids: CASSWDRAGNTEAFF.

The chain joins TRBV15 to TRBJ1-2, with 10 nucleotides matching TRBD1. Germline trimming cut 3 bases from V and 4 bases from J; bases unmatched to any gene: 5. The CDR3 consists of 15 residues. Germline CDR1 and CDR2: LNHNV and YYDKDF (reference sequence). CDR3 sequence reads: CATSRDRDRGYGYTF. The CDR3 DNA is TGTGCCACCAGCAGGGACCGGGACAGGGGCTATGGCTACACCTTC.

The rearrangement links TRBV6-5 to TRBJ1-1, with no clear D. The V and J ends lost 7 bases and 4 bases respectively, with 13 bases between them. This CDR3 is built from 13 residues. CDR1 is MNHEY and CDR2 is SVGAGI in the germline V gene. CDR3 sequence: CASTRQWGTEAFF. The CDR3 DNA sequence: TGTGCCAGCACCCGCCAATGGGGCACTGAAGCTTTCTTT.

V usage is TRBV15 and J usage is TRBJ2-2, with D possibly TRBD2 on 6 matching bases. The CDR3 runs 16 residues. Germline V gives CDR1 LNHNV, CDR2 YYDKDF (reference sequence). Trimming shortened V by 3 bases and J by 0 bases, and 11 bases separated the two germline ends. In nucleotides, the CDR3 is TGTGCCACCAGCAGCGGGACTCTTTCGAACACCGGGGAGCTGTTTTTT. Amino acid sequence: CATSSGTLSNTGELFF.

The rearrangement uses TRBV19 and TRBJ2-2, with D uncertain. CDR1 is LNHDA, CDR2 SQIVND, per germline (reference sequence). The CDR3 consists of 14 residues. The ends were cut back, 5 bases at V and 0 bases at J, with 7 bases in the middle. CDR3 loop: CASSSRANTGELFF. DNA of the CDR3: TGTGCCAGTAGTTCCAGAGCGAACACCGGGGAGCTGTTTTTT.

CDR3 residues: CSSKRAGGGLNEQFF. CDR3 DNA: TGCAGCTCCAAGCGGGCGGGAGGGGGTTTGAATGAGCAGTTCTTC. This sequence joins TRBV29-1 and TRBJ2-1, with 9 nucleotides matching TRBD2. CDR3 size: 15 residues. The ends lost 8 bases at V and 7 bases at J; junction bases unmatched: 15. Germline V gene lookup returns CDR1 SQVTM and CDR2 ANQGSEA.

This chain uses TRBV5-6 with TRBJ2-1; either TRBD1 or TRBD2 may fit D (6 bases each). Looked up from germline, CDR1 is SGHDT and CDR2 is YYEEEE. Trimming removed 4 bases from V and 7 bases from J, with 15 bases in between. This CDR3 has 14 amino acids. CDR3 sequence (DNA): TGTGCCAGCAGCGGAGGGCCGGGGGCTAATGAGCAGTTCTTC. Its translation is CASSGGPGANEQFF.

The V and J genes are TRBV7-9 and TRBJ1-2; the D gene is possibly TRBD1 (5 bases). CDR1 and CDR2 from the germline V gene are SEHNR and FQNEAQ (reference sequence). Deletions cut 1 base from V and 7 bases from J, with 10 bases between. CDR3 length: 13 residues. The CDR3 loop is CASSLGGVVGYTF. Here the CDR3 DNA reads TGTGCCAGCAGCTTAGGAGGGGTTGTTGGCTACACCTTC.

The chain uses TRBV7-9 and TRBJ1-4; maybe TRBD1 (6 bases). Trimming took off 2 bases at V and 7 bases at J, with 14 bases between the two ends. The CDR3 contains 15 residues. The germline CDR1 and CDR2 sequences are SEHNR and FQNEAQ (reference sequence). The CDR3 loop is CASSLYRERGEKLFF. Written as DNA, the CDR3 is TGTGCCAGCAGCTTATACAGGGAAAGGGGTGAAAAACTGTTTTTT.

The chain couples TRBV25-1 to TRBJ1-1, with D maybe TRBD1 (5 bases). The CDR3 is 14 residues long. Trimming shortened V by 4 bases and J by 6 bases, and 15 bases separated the two germline ends. CDR1 is MGHDK, CDR2 SYGVNS, per germline. The chain's CDR3 is CASSVTSGFAEAFF. CDR3 nucleotides: TGTGCCAGCAGTGTCACCTCAGGGTTCGCTGAAGCTTTCTTT.

The chain carries TRBV19 and TRBJ2-3; no reliable D call. The CDR3 length is 16 residues. V was cut by 5 bases and J by 1 base, with 16 bases left in between. Germline lookup yields CDR1 LNHDA and CDR2 SQIVND (reference sequence). This CDR3 is CASSPPRPEGTDTQYF. The DNA of the CDR3 is TGTGCCAGTAGTCCGCCCCGACCCGAGGGCACAGATACGCAGTATTTT.

The rearrangement joins TRBV3-1 (or the pseudogene TRBV3-2) to TRBJ2-5, with unresolved D. The CDR3 has 11 residues. V was clipped by 5 bases and J by 1 base, with 2 bases between them. The germline CDR1 and CDR2 sequences are LGHDT and YNNKEL (reference sequence). CDR3 loop: CASSSQETQYF. The CDR3 DNA sequence: TGTGCCAGCAGCTCCCAAGAGACCCAGTACTTC.

V and J are TRBV6-1 and TRBJ1-2; D ambiguous. The CDR3 length is 13 residues. CDR1 and CDR2 from the germline V gene are MNHNS and SASEGT. Trimming cost V 3 bases and J 8 bases, with 13 bases left between them. The CDR3 bases are TGTGCCAGCAGTGATACTGACGGAGGGGGCTACACCTTC. Its translation is CASSDTDGGGYTF.

The gene calls are TRBV30 and TRBJ1-1; TRBD1 matches 8 bases. Per the germline V gene, CDR1 is GTSNPN and CDR2 is SVGIG (reference sequence). The CDR3 loop spans 14 amino acids. The trim removed 4 bases at V and 5 bases at J, leaving 9 bases unmatched. CDR3 in amino acids: CAWNGQGSETEAFF. The DNA for the CDR3 is TGTGCCTGGAACGGACAGGGTTCGGAAACTGAAGCTTTCTTT.

The chain employs TRBV3-1 (or the pseudogene TRBV3-2) and TRBJ1-5; D unresolved. This CDR3 has 14 residues. CDR1 is LGHDT and CDR2 is YNNKEL in the germline V gene (reference sequence). The V end was cut by 5 bases, the J end by 2 bases, with 10 bases between. The CDR3 loop reads CASSSGAGNQPQHF. CDR3 sequence (DNA): TGTGCCAGCAGCTCGGGAGCGGGCAATCAGCCCCAGCATTTT.

The V call is TRBV15, the J call TRBJ2-3, with TRBD1 matching over 7 bases. Trimming at V came to 0 bases and at J to 6 bases, leaving 6 bases not matched to a gene. The CDR3 length is 15 residues. Germline loops: CDR1 LNHNV, CDR2 YYDKDF (reference sequence). This CDR3 reads CATSRDPTGVDTQYF. In nucleotides, the CDR3 is TGTGCCACCAGCAGAGATCCCACAGGGGTGGATACGCAGTATTTT.

A note on this clone: One end of the junction is discordant with germline, which a read error may explain. The chain links TRBV29-1 to TRBJ2-2; 7 bases align to TRBD1. The CDR3 runs 15 residues. Germline V gene lookup returns CDR1 SQVTM and CDR2 ANQGSEA. In nucleotides, the CDR3 is TGCAGCGTTGAAGCCCAGGCAGGGGGAATCGGGGAGCTATTTTTT. Its translation is CSVEAQAGGIGELFF.

The chain employs TRBV20-1 and TRBJ2-7; TRBD2 might be the D (6 bases). The V gene's germline CDR1 is DFQATT and CDR2 SNEGSKA (reference sequence). CDR3 length equals 15 residues. Trimming removed 3 bases from V and 3 bases from J, with 18 bases in between. The CDR3 coding sequence is TGCAGTGCTAGTGTCCGGGACTCCGGCTACTACGAGCAGTACTTC. This sequence encodes CSASVRDSGYYEQYF.

The gene calls are TRBV19 and TRBJ2-6; D is unclear. Per germline, CDR1 LNHDA and CDR2 SQIVND (reference sequence). The CDR3 runs to 17 residues. With 8 bases removed from V and 4 bases from J, the gap between germline ends came to 21 bases. DNA of the CDR3: TGTGCCAGTGCGGCGGCCAGTTCCACTGTGGGGGCCAACGTCCTGACTTTC. Translated: CASAAASSTVGANVLTF.

J is TRBJ1-6 and V is TRBV18; D remains unclear. Per germline, CDR1 KGHSH and CDR2 LQKENI. V lost 6 bases and J lost 14, with 14 bases in between. There are 12 residues in the CDR3. The chain's CDR3 is CASSDSESTLHF. CDR3 DNA: TGTGCCAGCTCTGATAGCGAGAGCACCCTCCACTTT.

The V call is TRBV15, the J call TRBJ2-7, with D possibly TRBD2 on 6 matching bases. Germline V lookup: CDR1 LNHNV, CDR2 YYDKDF (reference sequence). The germline V and J ends were trimmed by 3 bases and 3 bases, with 12 bases remaining between them. CDR3 size: 14 residues. The CDR3 DNA reads TGTGCCACCAGCAGGGTGGGACTCAGCTACGAGCAGTACTTC. Translation gives CATSRVGLSYEQYF. The full variable domain, with the rest looked up from reference TRBV15 and TRBJ2-7, is DAMVIQNPRYQVTQFGKPVTLSCSQTLNHNVMYWYQQKSSQAPKLLFHYYDKDFNNEADTPDNFQSRRPNTSFCFLDIRSPGLGDTAMYLCATSRVGLSYEQYFGPGTRLTVT.

J is TRBJ1-1 and V is TRBV5-1; 7 positions match TRBD1. The junction had 8 bases not matched to a gene; V was cut back by 2 bases and J by 7 bases. Germline lookup yields CDR1 SGHRS and CDR2 YFSETQ. This CDR3 has 14 residues. The CDR3 is CASSFRGEAIEAFF. The CDR3 DNA reads as TGCGCCAGCAGCTTCAGGGGGGAGGCCATTGAAGCTTTCTTT.

The chain combines TRBV15 with TRBJ2-1; TRBD1 is a possible D gene (6 bases). Germline CDR1 and CDR2: LNHNV and YYDKDF (reference sequence). The CDR3 runs to 14 residues. The germline V and J ends were trimmed by 6 bases and 0 bases, with 9 bases remaining between them. CDR3 nucleotide sequence: TGTGCCACCAGAGGGGGAAGCTCCTACAATGAGCAGTTCTTC. This encodes CATRGGSSYNEQFF.

The V and J genes are TRBV5-6 and TRBJ1-4; 7 nucleotides line up with TRBD1. Germline V CDR1 and CDR2: SGHDT, YYEEEE. The CDR3 has 13 residues. Trimming removed 4 bases from V and 6 bases from J; junction bases left unmatched: 3. The chain's CDR3 is CASSRRGHEKLFF. CDR3 DNA: TGTGCCAGCAGCCGTAGGGGGCATGAAAAACTGTTTTTT.

This chain connects TRBV3-1 (or the pseudogene TRBV3-2) to TRBJ1-1; D unresolved. V was cut by 0 bases and J by 5 bases, with 16 bases left in between. The CDR3 covers 16 residues. Germline CDR1 LGHDT, CDR2 YNNKEL (reference sequence). Written as DNA, the CDR3 is TGTGCCAGCAGCCAAGATCGTCTAGAGGTGCGTACTGAAGCTTTCTTT. Its translation: CASSQDRLEVRTEAFF.

This clone was counted only a few times. The chain couples TRBV9 to TRBJ1-4; 7 bases match TRBD1. This CDR3 comprises 16 residues. Germline CDR1 and CDR2: SGDLS and YYNGEE. V gave up 0 bases and J gave up 3 bases; unmatched junction bases: 5. DNA of the CDR3: TGTGCCAGCAGCGTAGGTCTCAGGGGGGCTAATGAAAAACTGTTTTTT. This translates into CASSVGLRGANEKLFF.

The rearrangement links TRBV14 to TRBJ2-7; D remains unclear. CDR1 is SGHDN, CDR2 FVKESK, per germline. Trimming took off 0 bases at V and 3 bases at J, with 12 bases between the two ends. This CDR3 has 15 residues. The CDR3 coding sequence is TGTGCCAGCAGCCAAGATCAAAGCTTTTTCTACGAGCAGTACTTC. This translates into CASSQDQSFFYEQYF.

The chain has TRBV10-3 and TRBJ1-2; TRBD1 is a possible D gene (5 bases). The CDR3 runs to 13 residues. Germline V gene sequence: CDR1 ENHRY, CDR2 SYGVKD. The V end was cut by 10 bases, the J end by 4 bases, with 16 bases between. The CDR3 spells CASLGGGIYGYTF. The CDR3 DNA reads as TGTGCCAGCCTCGGGGGGGGAATCTATGGCTACACCTTC.

In nucleotides, the CDR3 is TGTGCCAGCAGCCAGGGGTTTGGCTATGGCTACACCTTC. Its translation: CASSQGFGYGYTF. The chain links TRBV14 to TRBJ1-2; D is ambiguous. The germline V gene encodes CDR1 SGHDN and CDR2 FVKESK. The CDR3 consists of 13 residues. Trimming took 3 bases from V and 4 from J, leaving 9 bases between them.

The chain employs TRBV15 and TRBJ1-2; 8 bases are a match to TRBD1. V shed 0 bases and J 8 bases; nucleotides not matched to a gene: 5. The germline CDR1 and CDR2 sequences are LNHNV and YYDKDF (reference sequence). This CDR3 is built from 14 residues. CDR3 residues: CATSRDQGAGGYTF. The CDR3 DNA sequence: TGTGCCACCAGCAGAGATCAGGGGGCAGGCGGCTACACCTTC. Using reference TRBV15 and TRBJ1-2 for the parts outside the CDR3, the full variable domain is DAMVIQNPRYQVTQFGKPVTLSCSQTLNHNVMYWYQQKSSQAPKLLFHYYDKDFNNEADTPDNFQSRRPNTSFCFLDIRSPGLGDTAMYLCATSRDQGAGGYTFGSGTRLTVV.

V and J are TRBV19 and TRBJ1-1; D ambiguous. The germline CDR1 and CDR2 sequences are LNHDA and SQIVND (reference sequence). V lost 4 bases and J lost 0, with 12 bases in between. This CDR3 spans 15 amino acids. The CDR3 reads CASSSGSNMNTEAFF. In DNA form, the CDR3 reads TGTGCCAGTAGTAGCGGCAGTAATATGAACACTGAAGCTTTCTTT.

This clone was detected a few times. The chain joins TRBV15 to TRBJ2-3, with D unresolved. V dropped 5 bases and J dropped 2 bases, with 17 bases sitting between them. Germline V gene sequence: CDR1 LNHNV, CDR2 YYDKDF (reference sequence). There are 16 residues in the CDR3. CDR3 in amino acids: CATSPLEVGNTDTQYF. In DNA form, the CDR3 reads TGTGCCACCAGCCCCCTAGAGGTGGGGAACACAGATACGCAGTATTTT.